One and the same sample provided the 8 T cell receptor beta chains below, sequenced in a study of long-term antiretroviral therapy in people with HIV. This was the immunoSEQ v3.0 assay at survey level. Data came from immunoSEQ multiplex PCR; TCRdb stores just in-frame clones and leaves some out. The data hold 20,000 or so clones, with 81% observed a single time. The material sequenced was unsorted PBMCs, taken 4.4 years after starting antiretroviral therapy. Every receptor here comes from a young man with HIV.

The chain combines TRBV18 with TRBJ1-2, with TRBD1 matching over 10 bases. Looked up from germline, CDR1 is KGHSH and CDR2 is LQKENI. CDR3 length equals 15 residues. V shed 0 bases and J 8 bases; nucleotides not matched to a gene: 6. This CDR3 reads CASSPPGGQGYGYTF. In DNA, the CDR3 is TGTGCCAGCTCACCACCGGGGGGACAGGGGTACGGCTACACCTTC.

V gene TRBV5-1 combines with J gene TRBJ2-7; D is unresolved. Trimming shortened V by 4 bases and J by 5 bases, and 19 bases separated the two germline ends. Germline loops: CDR1 SGHRS, CDR2 YFSETQ. There are 15 residues in the CDR3. CDR3: CASSPDGWPRNEQYF. DNA for the CDR3: TGCGCCAGCAGCCCCGATGGGTGGCCCCGGAACGAGCAGTACTTC.

J is TRBJ1-2 and V is TRBV20-1; 7 nucleotides agree with TRBD1. This CDR3 is built from 11 residues. V dropped 5 bases and J dropped 6; count of bases not matched to a gene: 3. Germline loops: CDR1 DFQATT, CDR2 SNEGSKA (reference sequence). CDR3 sequence (DNA): TGCAGTGCTTCCGGGACAGATGGCTACACCTTC. Amino acid sequence: CSASGTDGYTF.

The J gene is TRBJ1-2, the V gene TRBV7-9; D call uncertain. The CDR3 runs 13 residues. V was cut by 5 bases and J by 2 bases, with 9 bases left in between. Germline CDR1 SEHNR, CDR2 FQNEAQ (reference sequence). CDR3: CASSPGLNYGYTF. DNA of the CDR3: TGTGCCAGCAGCCCTGGACTGAACTATGGCTACACCTTC.

The V and J genes are TRBV18 and TRBJ2-7; perhaps TRBD2 as D (5 bases). CDR3 length equals 13 residues. Deletions cut 0 bases from V and 9 bases from J, with 12 bases between. Germline CDR1 reads KGHSH; CDR2 reads LQKENI. CDR3 region: CASSPPEGFGQYF. The CDR3, as DNA: TGTGCCAGCTCACCACCAGAGGGCTTCGGGCAGTACTTC.

J is TRBJ2-1 and V is TRBV5-1; possibly TRBD2 for D (5 bases). Per germline, CDR1 SGHRS and CDR2 YFSETQ. This CDR3 is 14 amino acids long. V lost 0 bases, J lost 4 bases, and 8 bases lay in between. In DNA form, the CDR3 reads TGCGCCAGCAGCTTGGGCGGGCTTTACAATGAGCAGTTCTTC. Its translation: CASSLGGLYNEQFF.

This clone was detected a few times. The J gene is TRBJ2-1, the V gene TRBV19, with 11 bases that match TRBD2. Germline V gives CDR1 LNHDA, CDR2 SQIVND (reference sequence). CDR3 length: 15 amino acids. Germline trimming cut 4 bases from V and 7 bases from J; bases unmatched to any gene: 6. In DNA form, the CDR3 reads TGTGCCAGTAGTACCACTAGCGGGAGCTTTAATGAGCAGTTCTTC. It encodes CASSTTSGSFNEQFF.

The CDR3 DNA sequence: TGTGCCAGCAGCTTGGCGGGGGCGAATCAGCCCCAGCATTTT. This codes for CASSLAGANQPQHF. This sequence joins TRBV7-2 and TRBJ1-5, with D tentatively TRBD1 (6 bases). From germline, CDR1 is SGHTA and CDR2 FQGNSA. V dropped 3 bases and J dropped 4 bases, with 10 bases sitting between them. The CDR3 runs to 14 residues. The full variable domain, rest sourced from reference TRBV7-2 and TRBJ1-5, is GAGVSQSPSNKVTEKGKDVELRCDPISGHTALYWYRQSLGQGLEFLIYFQGNSAPDKSGLPSDRFSAERTGGSVSTLTIQRTQQEDSAVYLCASSLAGANQPQHFGDGTRLSIL.